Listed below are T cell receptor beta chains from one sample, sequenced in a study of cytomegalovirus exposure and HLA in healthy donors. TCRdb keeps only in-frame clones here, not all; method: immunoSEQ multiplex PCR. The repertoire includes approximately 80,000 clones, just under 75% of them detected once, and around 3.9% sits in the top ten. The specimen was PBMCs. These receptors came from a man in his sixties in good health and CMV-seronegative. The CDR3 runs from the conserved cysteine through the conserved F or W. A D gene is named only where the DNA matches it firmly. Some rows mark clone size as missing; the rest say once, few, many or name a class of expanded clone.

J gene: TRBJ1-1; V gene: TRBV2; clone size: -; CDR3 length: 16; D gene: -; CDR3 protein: CASSEGRQVKNTEAFF; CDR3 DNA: TGTGCCAGCAGTGAAGGTCGGCAGGTCAAAAACACTGAAGCTTTCTTT
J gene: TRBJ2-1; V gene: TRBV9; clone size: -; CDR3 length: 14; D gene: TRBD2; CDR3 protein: CASSVRTSLNEQFF; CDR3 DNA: TGTGCCAGCAGCGTCAGGACTAGTTTAAATGAGCAGTTCTTC
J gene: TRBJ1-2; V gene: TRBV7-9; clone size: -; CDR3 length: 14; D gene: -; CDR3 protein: CASSSGGNVYGYTF; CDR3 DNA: TGTGCCAGCAGCTCGGGGGGAAATGTCTATGGCTACACCTTC
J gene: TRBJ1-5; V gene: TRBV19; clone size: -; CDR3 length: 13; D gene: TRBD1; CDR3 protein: CASTTGVVQPQHF; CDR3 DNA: TGTGCCAGTACCACAGGGGTGGTTCAGCCCCAGCATTTT
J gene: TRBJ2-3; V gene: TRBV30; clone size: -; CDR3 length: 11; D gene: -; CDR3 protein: CAWTSTDTQYF; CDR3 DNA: TGTGCCTGGACGTCCACAGATACGCAGTATTTT
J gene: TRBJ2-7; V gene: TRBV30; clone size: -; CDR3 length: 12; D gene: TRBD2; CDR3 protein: CAWTTSGYEQYF; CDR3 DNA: TGTGCCTGGACCACTAGCGGATACGAGCAGTACTTC
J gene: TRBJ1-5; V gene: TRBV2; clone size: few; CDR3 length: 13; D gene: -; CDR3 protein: CASGLSGGQPQHF; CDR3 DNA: TGTGCCAGCGGTCTTTCGGGCGGGCAGCCCCAGCATTTT
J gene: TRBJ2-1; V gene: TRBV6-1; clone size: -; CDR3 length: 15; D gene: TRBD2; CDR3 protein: CASSPRGEFYNEQFF; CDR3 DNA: TGTGCCAGCAGTCCCCGGGGGGAATTTTACAATGAGCAGTTCTTC
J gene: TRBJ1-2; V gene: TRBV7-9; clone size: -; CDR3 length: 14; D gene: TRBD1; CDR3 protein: CSSSLIGQGSGYTF; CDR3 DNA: TGTTCCAGCAGCTTAATTGGACAGGGAAGTGGCTACACCTTC
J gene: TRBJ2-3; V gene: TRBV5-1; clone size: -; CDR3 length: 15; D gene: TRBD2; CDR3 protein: CASSRGTSGADTQYF; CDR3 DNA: TGCGCCAGCAGCAGGGGGACTAGCGGGGCAGATACGCAGTATTTT
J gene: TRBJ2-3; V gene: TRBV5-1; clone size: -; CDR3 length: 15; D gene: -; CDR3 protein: CASSLDVTGADTQYF; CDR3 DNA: TGCGCCAGCAGCTTGGACGTAACGGGGGCAGATACGCAGTATTTT
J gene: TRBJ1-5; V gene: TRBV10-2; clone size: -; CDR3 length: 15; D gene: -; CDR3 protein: CASSQSGISNQPQHF; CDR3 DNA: TGCGCCAGCAGTCAATCAGGGATCAGCAATCAGCCCCAGCATTTT
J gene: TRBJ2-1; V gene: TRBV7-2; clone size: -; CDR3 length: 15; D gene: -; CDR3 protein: CASSLAAQNYNEQFF; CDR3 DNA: TGTGCCAGCAGCTTAGCGGCCCAAAACTACAATGAGCAGTTCTTC
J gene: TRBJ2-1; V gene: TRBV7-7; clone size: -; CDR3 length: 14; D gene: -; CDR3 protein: CASSSETGSDEQFF; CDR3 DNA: TGTGCCAGCAGCTCAGAAACAGGGTCCGATGAGCAGTTCTTC
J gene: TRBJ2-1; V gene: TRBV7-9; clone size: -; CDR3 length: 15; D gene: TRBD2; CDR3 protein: CASSFLRGRYNEQFF; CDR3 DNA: TGTGCCAGCAGCTTTTTGCGGGGGAGGTACAATGAGCAGTTCTTC
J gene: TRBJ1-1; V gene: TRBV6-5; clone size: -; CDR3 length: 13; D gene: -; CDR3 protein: CASRSAGGTEAFF; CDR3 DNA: TGTGCCAGCAGGTCCGCCGGGGGCACTGAAGCTTTCTTT
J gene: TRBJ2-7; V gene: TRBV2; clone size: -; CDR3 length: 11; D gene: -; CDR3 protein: CASLRAYEQYF; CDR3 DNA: TGTGCCAGCCTCAGGGCCTACGAGCAGTACTTC
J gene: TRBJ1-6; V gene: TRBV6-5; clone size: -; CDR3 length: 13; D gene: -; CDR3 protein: CASSYTENSPLHF; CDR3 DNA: TGTGCCAGCAGTTACACAGAGAATTCACCCCTCCACTTT
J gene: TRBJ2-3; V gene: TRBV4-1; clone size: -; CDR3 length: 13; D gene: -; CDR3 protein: CASSQEVRGTQYF; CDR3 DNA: TGCGCCAGCAGCCAAGAGGTCCGGGGAACGCAGTATTTT
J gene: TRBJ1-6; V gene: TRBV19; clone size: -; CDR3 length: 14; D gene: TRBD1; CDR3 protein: CASTIQGAGSPLHF; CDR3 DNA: TGTGCCAGTACCATTCAGGGGGCAGGTTCACCCCTCCACTTT
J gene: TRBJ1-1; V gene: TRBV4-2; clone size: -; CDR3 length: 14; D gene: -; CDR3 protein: CASSQGQSYTEAFF; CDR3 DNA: TGTGCCAGCAGCCAAGGACAGTCTTACACTGAAGCTTTCTTT
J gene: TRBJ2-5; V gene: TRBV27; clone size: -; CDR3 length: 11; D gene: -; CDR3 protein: CASQKGVTQYF; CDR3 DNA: TGTGCCAGTCAGAAGGGGGTGACCCAGTACTTC
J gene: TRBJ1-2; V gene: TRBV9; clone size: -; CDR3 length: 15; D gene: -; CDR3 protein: CASSKGGGLVYGYTF; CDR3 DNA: TGTGCCAGCAGCAAAGGGGGGGGGCTTGTCTATGGCTACACCTTC
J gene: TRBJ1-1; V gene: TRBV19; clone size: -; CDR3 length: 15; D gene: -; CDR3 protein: CASSTRWTGNTEAFF; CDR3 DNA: TGTGCCAGTAGTACCCGGTGGACGGGAAACACTGAAGCTTTCTTT
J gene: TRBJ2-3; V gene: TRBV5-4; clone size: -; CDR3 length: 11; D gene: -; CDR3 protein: CASIRGRLQYF; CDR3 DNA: TGTGCCAGCATCCGAGGGAGGCTGCAGTATTTT
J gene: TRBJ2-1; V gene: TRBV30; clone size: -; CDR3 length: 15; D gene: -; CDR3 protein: CAWSGFGGVSNEQFF; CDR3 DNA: TGTGCCTGGAGTGGTTTTGGGGGCGTCTCGAATGAGCAGTTCTTC
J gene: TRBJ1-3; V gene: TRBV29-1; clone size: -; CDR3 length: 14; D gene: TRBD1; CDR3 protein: CSVEQGGGGNTIYF; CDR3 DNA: TGCAGCGTTGAACAGGGGGGAGGCGGAAACACCATATATTTT
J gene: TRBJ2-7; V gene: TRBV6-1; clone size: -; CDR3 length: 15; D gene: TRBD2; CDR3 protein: CASSLTSGGSYEQYF; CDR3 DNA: TGTGCCAGCAGCCTGACTAGCGGGGGGTCCTACGAGCAGTACTTC
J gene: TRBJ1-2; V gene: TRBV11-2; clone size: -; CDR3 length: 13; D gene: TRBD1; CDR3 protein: CASSSRGPYGYTF; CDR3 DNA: TGTGCCAGCAGCTCCAGGGGGCCCTATGGCTACACCTTC
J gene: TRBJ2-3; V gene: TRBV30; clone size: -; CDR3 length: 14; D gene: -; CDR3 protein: CAWRASRSTDTQYF; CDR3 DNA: TGTGCCTGGAGGGCTAGCAGAAGCACAGATACGCAGTATTTT
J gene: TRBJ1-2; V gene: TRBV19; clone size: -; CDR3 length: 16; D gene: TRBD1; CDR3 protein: CASSPDGTGTNYGYTF; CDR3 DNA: TGTGCCAGTAGCCCAGACGGGACAGGGACCAACTATGGCTACACCTTC
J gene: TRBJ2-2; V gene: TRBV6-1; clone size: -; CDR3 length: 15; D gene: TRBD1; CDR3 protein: CASSYRDRDTGELFF; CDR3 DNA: TGTGCCAGCAGCTACCGGGACAGGGATACCGGGGAGCTGTTTTTT
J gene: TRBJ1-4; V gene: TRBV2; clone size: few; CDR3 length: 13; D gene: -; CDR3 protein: CASRGDYNEKLFF; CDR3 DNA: TGTGCCAGCAGAGGGGACTATAATGAAAAACTGTTTTTT
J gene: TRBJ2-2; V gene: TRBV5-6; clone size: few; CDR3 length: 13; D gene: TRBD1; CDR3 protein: CASKGANTGELFF; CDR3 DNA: TGTGCCAGCAAGGGGGCCAACACCGGGGAGCTGTTTTTT
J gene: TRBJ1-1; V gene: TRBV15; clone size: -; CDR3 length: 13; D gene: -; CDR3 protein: CATTPPGETEAFF; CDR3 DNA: TGTGCCACCACCCCTCCGGGGGAAACTGAAGCTTTCTTT
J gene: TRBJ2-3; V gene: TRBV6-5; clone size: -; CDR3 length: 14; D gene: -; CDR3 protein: CASSYGGGTDTQYF; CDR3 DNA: TGTGCCAGCAGTTACGGCGGGGGCACAGATACGCAGTATTTT
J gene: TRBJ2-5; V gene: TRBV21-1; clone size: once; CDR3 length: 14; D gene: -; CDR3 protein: CARTRRQGWETQYF; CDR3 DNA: TGTGCCAGAACAAGAAGACAGGGCTGGGAGACCCAGTACTTC
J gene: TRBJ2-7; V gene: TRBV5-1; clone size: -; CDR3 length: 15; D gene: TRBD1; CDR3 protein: CASSGGGTGVYEQYF; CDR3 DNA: TGCGCCAGCAGCGGGGGAGGGACAGGGGTGTACGAGCAGTACTTC
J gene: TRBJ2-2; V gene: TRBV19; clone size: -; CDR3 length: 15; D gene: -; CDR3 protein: CASSIRGRGTGELFF; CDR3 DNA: TGTGCCAGTAGTATCAGGGGTCGGGGCACCGGGGAGCTGTTTTTT
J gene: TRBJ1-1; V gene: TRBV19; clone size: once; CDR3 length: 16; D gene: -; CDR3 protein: CASSIAGTRSNTEAFF; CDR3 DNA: TGTGCCAGTAGTATCGCCGGCACCAGGTCGAACACTGAAGCTTTCTTT
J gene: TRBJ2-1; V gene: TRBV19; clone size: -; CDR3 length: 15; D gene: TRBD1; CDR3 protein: CASSMDRGPYNEQFF; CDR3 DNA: TGTGCCAGTAGTATGGACAGGGGGCCCTACAATGAGCAGTTCTTC
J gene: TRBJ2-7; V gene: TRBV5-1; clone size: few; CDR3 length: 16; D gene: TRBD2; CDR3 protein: CASSLGPSGPSYEQYF; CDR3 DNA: TGCGCCAGCAGCTTGGGTCCTAGCGGGCCCTCCTACGAGCAGTACTTC
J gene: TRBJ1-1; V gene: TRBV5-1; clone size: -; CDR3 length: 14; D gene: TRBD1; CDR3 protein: CASSPQAGGHEAFF; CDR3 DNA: TGCGCCAGCAGTCCCCAAGCAGGGGGACATGAAGCTTTCTTT
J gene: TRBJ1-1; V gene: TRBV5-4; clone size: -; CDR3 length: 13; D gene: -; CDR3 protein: CASSSHRGTEAFF; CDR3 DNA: TGTGCCAGCAGCTCGCATCGAGGAACTGAAGCTTTCTTT
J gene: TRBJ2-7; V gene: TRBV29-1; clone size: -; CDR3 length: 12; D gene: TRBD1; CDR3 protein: CSGGTGAGEQYF; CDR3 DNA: TGCAGCGGGGGGACAGGGGCAGGCGAGCAGTACTTC
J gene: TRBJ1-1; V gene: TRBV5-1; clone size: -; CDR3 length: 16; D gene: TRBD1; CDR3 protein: CASSPQGGQRNTEAFF; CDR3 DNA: TGCGCCAGCAGCCCTCAAGGGGGACAGAGGAACACTGAAGCTTTCTTT
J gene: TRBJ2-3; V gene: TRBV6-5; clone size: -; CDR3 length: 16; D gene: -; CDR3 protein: CASSYGRDSKTDTQYF; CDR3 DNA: TGTGCCAGCAGTTACGGCAGGGACTCAAAAACAGATACGCAGTATTTT
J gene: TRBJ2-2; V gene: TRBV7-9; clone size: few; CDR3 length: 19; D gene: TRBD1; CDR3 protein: CASSSGTGGSFFDTGELFF; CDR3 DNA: TGTGCCAGCAGCTCCGGGACAGGGGGAAGCTTTTTCGACACCGGGGAGCTGTTTTTT
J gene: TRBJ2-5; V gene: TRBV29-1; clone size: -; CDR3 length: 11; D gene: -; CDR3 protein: CSVARDKTQYF; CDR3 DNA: TGCAGCGTTGCTAGGGACAAGACCCAGTACTTC
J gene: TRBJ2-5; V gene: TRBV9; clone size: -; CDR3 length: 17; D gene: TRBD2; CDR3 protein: CASSLGLAGGVGETQYF; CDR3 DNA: TGTGCCAGCAGCCTGGGACTAGCGGGGGGGGTCGGAGAGACCCAGTACTTC
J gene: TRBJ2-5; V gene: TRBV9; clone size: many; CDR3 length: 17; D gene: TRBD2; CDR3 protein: CASSPGELAGGTETQYF; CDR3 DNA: TGTGCCAGCAGCCCGGGGGAACTAGCGGGGGGTACAGAGACCCAGTACTTC
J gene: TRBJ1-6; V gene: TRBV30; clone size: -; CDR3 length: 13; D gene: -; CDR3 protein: CAWSLGGNSPLHF; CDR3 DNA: TGTGCCTGGAGTCTGGGAGGGAATTCACCCCTCCACTTT
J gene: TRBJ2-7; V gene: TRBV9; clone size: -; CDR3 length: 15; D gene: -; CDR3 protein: CASSVDPGIPYEQYF; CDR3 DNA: TGTGCCAGCAGCGTAGATCCAGGGATCCCATACGAGCAGTACTTC
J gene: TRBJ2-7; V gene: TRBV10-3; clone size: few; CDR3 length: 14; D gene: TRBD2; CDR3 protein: CAISPWTSASEQYF; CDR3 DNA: TGTGCCATCAGTCCTTGGACTAGCGCTTCCGAGCAGTACTTC
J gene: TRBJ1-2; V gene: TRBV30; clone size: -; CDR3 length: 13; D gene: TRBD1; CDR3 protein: CAWRQGGAVGYTF; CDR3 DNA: TGTGCCTGGAGACAGGGGGGGGCGGTTGGCTACACCTTC
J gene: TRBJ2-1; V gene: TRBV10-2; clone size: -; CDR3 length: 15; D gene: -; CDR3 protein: CAITSGLSLGDEQFF; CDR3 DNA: TGCGCCATCACCTCGGGACTTTCCCTCGGGGATGAGCAGTTCTTC
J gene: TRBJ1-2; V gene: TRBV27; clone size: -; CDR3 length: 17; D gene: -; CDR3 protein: CASSLRDEKGRARGYTF; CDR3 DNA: TGTGCCAGCAGTTTAAGGGACGAAAAAGGGAGGGCTAGAGGCTACACCTTC
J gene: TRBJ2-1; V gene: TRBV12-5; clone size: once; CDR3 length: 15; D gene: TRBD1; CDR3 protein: CASGLPNRGDNEQFF; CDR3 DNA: TGTGCTAGTGGTTTGCCGAACAGGGGGGACAATGAGCAGTTCTTC
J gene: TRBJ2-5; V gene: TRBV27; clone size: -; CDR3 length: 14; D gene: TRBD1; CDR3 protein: CASSLGAGGETQYF; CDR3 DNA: TGTGCCAGCAGTTTAGGGGCAGGGGGAGAGACCCAGTACTTC
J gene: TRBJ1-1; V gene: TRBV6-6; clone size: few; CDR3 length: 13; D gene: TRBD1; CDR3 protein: CASTLGTAVEAFF; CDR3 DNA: TGTGCCAGCACACTCGGGACAGCCGTTGAAGCTTTCTTT